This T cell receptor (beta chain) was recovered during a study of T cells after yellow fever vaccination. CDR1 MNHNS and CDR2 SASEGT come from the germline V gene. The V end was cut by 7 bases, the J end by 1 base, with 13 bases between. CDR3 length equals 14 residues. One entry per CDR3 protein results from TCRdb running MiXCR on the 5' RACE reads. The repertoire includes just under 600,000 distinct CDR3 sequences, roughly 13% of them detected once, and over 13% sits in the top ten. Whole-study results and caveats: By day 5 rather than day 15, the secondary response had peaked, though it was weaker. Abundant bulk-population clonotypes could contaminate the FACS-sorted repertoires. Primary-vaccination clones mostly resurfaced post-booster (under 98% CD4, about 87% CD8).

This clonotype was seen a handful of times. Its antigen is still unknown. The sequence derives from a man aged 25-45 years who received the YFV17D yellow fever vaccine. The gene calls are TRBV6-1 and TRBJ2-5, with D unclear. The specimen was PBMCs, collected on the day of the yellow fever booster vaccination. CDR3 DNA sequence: TGTGCCAGCACCGAAAAAGCGCTCCAAGAGACCCAGTACTTC. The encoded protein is CASTEKALQETQYF.